One sample yielded the 32 T cell receptor beta chains listed below, sequenced in a study of cytotoxic CD8 clonotypes in ibrutinib-treated CLL. The method was immunoSEQ multiplex PCR; TCRdb's version includes in-frame clones alone and lacks a portion of them. The sample shows about 160,000 clones, roughly 84% of them seen only once. This material consisted of PBMCs, taken at disease progression, from a patient treated with ibrutinib. These receptor sequences come from a human donor with chronic lymphocytic leukemia.

V and J are TRBV9 and TRBJ2-3, with D possibly TRBD2 on 5 matching bases. The CDR3 spans 17 residues. Deletions cut 1 base from V and 0 bases from J, with 15 bases between. CDR1 is SGDLS and CDR2 is YYNGEE in the germline V gene. The CDR3 bases are TGTGCCAGCAGCGTATTTGGTCTAGCCTCTAGCACAGATACGCAGTATTTT. This codes for CASSVFGLASSTDTQYF. The entire variable domain, with the rest obtained from reference TRBV9 and TRBJ2-3, is as follows: DSGVTQTPKHLITATGQRVTLRCSPRSGDLSVYWYQQSLDQGLQFLIQYYNGEERAKGNILERFSAQQFPDLHSELNLSSLELGDSALYFCASSVFGLASSTDTQYFGPGTRLTVL.

The genes are TRBV7-6 and TRBJ2-2, with D unresolved. This CDR3 region has 16 residues. Trimming pared 3 bases from V and 4 bases from J, leaving 15 bases between. CDR1 and CDR2 from the germline V gene are SGHVS and FNYEAQ. The CDR3 loop reads CASSFSLEDSTGELFF. The CDR3 nucleotides are TGTGCCAGCAGCTTCAGCCTAGAGGATTCCACCGGGGAGCTGTTTTTT.

There are a few counts of this clone. J is TRBJ2-1 and V is TRBV30, with TRBD2 identical over 8 bases. The CDR3 loop spans 13 amino acids. V shed 1 base and J 8 bases; nucleotides not matched to a gene: 4. Germline V gene sequence: CDR1 GTSNPN, CDR2 SVGIG (reference sequence). The CDR3 DNA follows: TGTGCCTGGAGTGGGGGACTAGGCGATGAGCAGTTCTTC. Protein sequence: CAWSGGLGDEQFF.

For the CDR3, the DNA is TGTGCCAGCAGCTTAGGTGGAGGTTCTGGGACAGATACGCAGTATTTT. It yields the protein CASSLGGGSGTDTQYF. This chain uses TRBV7-2 with TRBJ2-3; maybe TRBD2 (5 bases). This CDR3 has 16 amino acids. Germline CDR1 SGHTA, CDR2 FQGNSA. V was clipped by 1 base and J by 3 bases, with 14 bases between them.

The V and J genes are TRBV7-3 and TRBJ2-3; D gene unclear. The CDR3 extends over 12 amino acids. Germline V gives CDR1 SGHTA, CDR2 FQGTGA. The ends were cut back, 4 bases at V and 6 bases at J, with 8 bases in the middle. This CDR3 reads CASSYNGDTQYF. For the CDR3, the DNA is TGTGCCAGCAGCTATAACGGGGATACGCAGTATTTT.

The genes are TRBV13 and TRBJ2-7; tentatively, D is TRBD1 (5 bases). The CDR3 spans 16 residues. CDR1 is PRHDT, CDR2 FYEKMQ, per germline (reference sequence). Trimming shortened V by 5 bases and J by 5 bases, and 22 bases separated the two germline ends. CDR3 nucleotide sequence: TGTGCCAGCAGCCCAACCCTTAGGGGCAGGGCCCACGAGCAGTACTTC. It encodes CASSPTLRGRAHEQYF.

The gene calls are TRBV11-2 and TRBJ2-2, with 9 nucleotides matching TRBD1. V shed 3 bases and J 5 bases; nucleotides not matched to a gene: 7. Germline-derived CDR1 and CDR2 are SGHAT and FQNNGV. This CDR3 comprises 16 residues. The CDR3 region is CASSLMGQGRTGELFF. Written as DNA, the CDR3 is TGTGCCAGCAGCTTGATGGGACAGGGAAGGACCGGGGAGCTGTTTTTT.

The chain recombines TRBV7-3 with TRBJ2-7, with D possibly being TRBD1 (6 bases). Germline CDR1 and CDR2: SGHTA and FQGTGA. This CDR3 is built from 14 residues. V lost 5 bases to trimming and J lost 0 bases, with 11 bases between them. The CDR3 sequence: CASSRTDSSYEQYF. CDR3 nucleotides: TGTGCCAGCAGCCGGACGGACAGCTCCTACGAGCAGTACTTC.

J is TRBJ2-7 and V is TRBV19; D perhaps matches TRBD2 (7 bases). Between the trimmed V and J ends, which lost 5 bases and 2 bases, there was a span of 19 bases. From germline, CDR1 is LNHDA and CDR2 SQIVND (reference sequence). This CDR3 is built from 16 residues. The CDR3 DNA reads as TGTGCCAGTAGTTGGAGGGGGGGTAGCGGCCCCTACGAGCAGTACTTC. This gives the protein CASSWRGGSGPYEQYF.

The V call is TRBV5-1, the J call TRBJ2-7; 10 bases are shared with TRBD1. With 3 bases clipped from V and 4 bases from J, the junction kept 7 bases outside the gene matches. The CDR3 is 15 amino acids. The V gene's germline CDR1 is SGHRS and CDR2 YFSETQ. The CDR3 protein is CASSYRTGGQYEQYF. The DNA for the CDR3 is TGCGCCAGCAGCTACCGGACAGGGGGACAATACGAGCAGTACTTC.

The gene calls are TRBV2 and TRBJ2-1, with 12 bases fitting TRBD2. V shed 7 bases, J shed 1 base, and the junction held 2 bases outside the gene matches. Germline V gene sequence: CDR1 SNHLY, CDR2 FYNNEI. The CDR3 is made up of 15 amino acids. CDR3 sequence reads: CASILAGGSYNEQFF. DNA of the CDR3: TGTGCCAGCATACTAGCGGGGGGATCCTACAATGAGCAGTTCTTC.

CDR3 bases: TGTGCCAGTACTGAGGAGACACAACATCAGCCCCAGCATTTT. Amino acids: CASTEETQHQPQHF. The V gene is TRBV19, the J gene TRBJ1-5; no clear D. This CDR3 contains 14 residues. The ends were cut back, 7 bases at V and 5 bases at J, with 15 bases in the middle. Germline assignment: CDR1 LNHDA and CDR2 SQIVND (reference sequence).

The chain carries TRBV12-5 and TRBJ2-7; D is undetermined. V was clipped by 1 base and J by 3 bases, with 7 bases between them. CDR3 length: 13 amino acids. CDR1 and CDR2 (germline): LGHNT, FRNRAP. The CDR3 region is CASGLGVVYEQYF. CDR3 nucleotide sequence: TGTGCTAGTGGTTTGGGGGTCGTCTACGAGCAGTACTTC.

The rearrangement uses TRBV11-3 and TRBJ1-1, with a possible D match to TRBD1 (6 bases). Germline values: CDR1 SGHNT, CDR2 YENEEA. V dropped 6 bases and J dropped 0 bases, with 11 bases sitting between them. The CDR3 is made up of 14 amino acids. CDR3 region: CASSDRNLNTEAFF. As DNA, the CDR3 is TGTGCCAGCAGTGACAGGAATTTGAACACTGAAGCTTTCTTT.

The V call is TRBV2, the J call TRBJ2-7, with 9 bases fitting TRBD1. This CDR3 contains 14 residues. CDR1 and CDR2 from the germline V gene are SNHLY and FYNNEI. The V segment lost 5 bases and the J segment 2 bases; nucleotides outside the gene matches: 4. The CDR3 DNA is TGTGCCAGCAGTTACGACAGGGGGGCCTACGAGCAGTACTTC. It specifies CASSYDRGAYEQYF.

The V and J genes are TRBV4-2 and TRBJ1-1, with no clear D. The CDR3 is 14 amino acids. The V end lost 0 bases, the J end lost 0 bases, and 5 bases lay between the germline ends. CDR1 is LGHNA and CDR2 is YNFKEQ in the germline V gene. CDR3 DNA sequence: TGTGCCAGCAGCCAAGACCTAATGAACACTGAAGCTTTCTTT. It yields the protein CASSQDLMNTEAFF.

The chain has TRBV18 and TRBJ1-3, with TRBD1 matching over 7 bases. Germline values: CDR1 KGHSH, CDR2 LQKENI. CDR3 length equals 18 residues. The V and J ends lost 3 bases and 0 bases, in that order; junction bases with no gene match: 11. This chain's CDR3 is CASSPNPQGTSSGNTIYF. CDR3 DNA sequence: TGTGCCAGCTCACCGAACCCACAGGGGACGAGCTCTGGAAACACCATATATTTT. Complete variable domain (other parts from reference TRBV18 and TRBJ1-3): NAGVMQNPRHLVRRRGQEARLRCSPMKGHSHVYWYRQLPEEGLKFMVYLQKENIIDESGMPKERFSAEFPKEGPSILRIQQVVRGDSAAYFCASSPNPQGTSSGNTIYFGEGSWLTVV.

The V call is TRBV10-1, the J call TRBJ2-7; TRBD2 matches at 7 bases. In germline, CDR1 is WNHNN, CDR2 SYGVQD (reference sequence). The trim removed 2 bases at V and 1 base at J, leaving 14 bases unmatched. CDR3 size: 18 residues. CDR3 region: CASSEREGGKPNSYEQYF. The CDR3 nucleotides are TGCGCCAGCAGTGAGAGGGAGGGAGGCAAGCCAAATTCCTACGAGCAGTACTTC.

The chain carries TRBV7-2 and TRBJ2-4; 7 bases are a match to TRBD1. The CDR3 sequence is 15 residues long. Germline-derived CDR1 and CDR2 are SGHTA and FQGNSA. With 9 bases clipped from V and 3 bases from J, the junction kept 11 bases outside the gene matches. CDR3 bases: TGTGCCAGTCGACAGGGTTTTATTGGCAAAAACATTCAGTACTTC. It codes for CASRQGFIGKNIQYF.

This chain links TRBV20-1 with TRBJ2-7; D is perhaps TRBD2 (6 bases). Trimming shortened V by 1 base and J by 7 bases, and 8 bases separated the two germline ends. CDR3 length equals 11 residues. Per the germline V gene, CDR1 is DFQATT and CDR2 is SNEGSKA (reference sequence). The CDR3: CSARGAGEQYF. Written as DNA, the CDR3 is TGCAGTGCTAGAGGAGCGGGTGAGCAGTACTTC.

The rearrangement joins TRBV9 to TRBJ2-2; possible D gene TRBD2, 5 bases. This CDR3 comprises 15 residues. Germline values: CDR1 SGDLS, CDR2 YYNGEE. V was clipped by 0 bases and J by 7 bases, with 13 bases between them. This chain's CDR3 is CASSVDVGGGGELFF. CDR3 bases: TGTGCCAGCAGCGTAGACGTCGGAGGCGGCGGGGAGCTGTTTTTT.

This sequence joins TRBV23-1 and TRBJ2-7, with 9 bases matching TRBD1. TRBV23-1 is designated an ORF whose function remains uncertain. Losses at the gene ends were 0 bases for V and 1 base for J; bases not matched to a gene: 19. The CDR3 has 21 amino acids. This chain's CDR3 is CASSQSQNHRDRESGSYEQYF. The CDR3 DNA is TGCGCCAGCAGTCAATCCCAAAACCACCGGGACAGGGAATCGGGGTCCTACGAGCAGTACTTC.

CDR3 in DNA: TGCGCCAGCAGCCCGAACACTATTGGGCAGTTCTTC. Its translation: CASSPNTIGQFF. The chain recombines TRBV4-1 with TRBJ2-1; D is ambiguous. The CDR3 consists of 12 residues. Germline V gives CDR1 MGHRA, CDR2 YSYEKL. The V end lost 4 bases, the J end lost 12 bases, and 13 bases lay between the germline ends.

This rearrangement joins TRBV2 to TRBJ2-3; D uncertain. Germline CDR1 SNHLY, CDR2 FYNNEI. This CDR3 has 11 residues. V shed 7 bases and J shed 10 bases, with 12 bases lying between them. CDR3 bases: TGTGCCAGCACCGTGACTCCACCGCAGTATTTT. It encodes CASTVTPPQYF. The full variable domain, completed using reference TRBV2 and TRBJ2-3, is EPEVTQTPSHQVTQMGQEVILRCVPISNHLYFYWYRQILGQKVEFLVSFYNNEISEKSEIFDDQFSVERPDGSNFTLKIRSTKLEDSAMYFCASTVTPPQYFGPGTRLTVL.

This sequence joins TRBV7-9 and TRBJ1-5; 11 bases agree with TRBD1. J lost 1 base, V lost 5 bases, and 4 bases had no gene match. The CDR3 is made up of 16 amino acids. Germline assignment: CDR1 SEHNR and CDR2 FQNEAQ (reference sequence). The CDR3 here is CASSEGTGGSNQPQHF. CDR3 DNA: TGTGCCAGCAGCGAAGGGACAGGGGGAAGCAATCAGCCCCAGCATTTT.

The chain links TRBV29-1 to TRBJ2-3; D tentatively fits TRBD1 or TRBD2 (5 bases each). The germline V gene encodes CDR1 SQVTM and CDR2 ANQGSEA. Trimming left V 4 bases short and J 4 bases short, with 9 bases between. The CDR3 runs to 12 residues. The CDR3 sequence: CSVAGSPDTQYF. Written as DNA, the CDR3 is TGCAGCGTTGCAGGGAGTCCAGATACGCAGTATTTT.

The count of this clone is one. V gene TRBV2 combines with J gene TRBJ2-7; D possibly corresponds to TRBD2 (5 bases). Deletions cut 6 bases from V and 5 bases from J, with 20 bases between. The germline V gene encodes CDR1 SNHLY and CDR2 FYNNEI. This CDR3 is 15 amino acids long. CDR3 protein: CASRRLLVRLDEQYF. CDR3 DNA sequence: TGTGCCAGCAGAAGATTACTAGTAAGGCTCGACGAGCAGTACTTC.

The chain recombines TRBV11-3 with TRBJ2-7, with 7 bases lining up with TRBD2. Germline trimming cut 2 bases from V and 0 bases from J; bases unmatched to any gene: 4. Germline CDR1 SGHNT, CDR2 YENEEA. The CDR3 extends over 15 amino acids. CDR3 sequence reads: CASSLRSGNSYEQYF. The CDR3 nucleotides read TGTGCCAGCAGCTTAAGAAGCGGGAACTCCTACGAGCAGTACTTC.

This chain connects TRBV4-2 to TRBJ2-7; D remains unclear. Germline CDR1 and CDR2: LGHNA and YNFKEQ. V was trimmed by 0 bases and J by 1 base, leaving 10 bases between them. The CDR3 covers 15 residues. The CDR3 region has the DNA TGTGCCAGCAGCCAAGATTTCGGCCAGTCCTACGAGCAGTACTTC. Translating gives CASSQDFGQSYEQYF.

CDR3 in amino acids: CASSLDGGTLNTEAFF. As DNA, the CDR3 is TGTGCCAGCAGCTTGGATGGGGGGACCTTGAACACTGAAGCTTTCTTT. The chain joins TRBV5-6 to TRBJ1-1; D possibly corresponds to TRBD1 (5 bases). The V and J ends lost 0 bases and 0 bases respectively, with 12 bases between them. This CDR3 comprises 16 residues. Germline V gene sequence: CDR1 SGHDT, CDR2 YYEEEE. The full variable domain, in which reference TRBV5-6 and TRBJ1-1 provide the parts outside the CDR3, is DAGVTQSPTHLIKTRGQQVTLRCSPKSGHDTVSWYQQALGQGPQFIFQYYEEEERQRGNFPDRFSGHQFPNYSSELNVNALLLGDSALYLCASSLDGGTLNTEAFFGQGTRLTVV.

J is TRBJ2-3 and V is TRBV19; D gene unclear. The CDR3 consists of 13 residues. Germline V lookup: CDR1 LNHDA, CDR2 SQIVND (reference sequence). V lost 9 bases and J 1 base, leaving 11 bases between the germline ends. The CDR3 spells CASELSGTDTQYF. The CDR3 DNA reads as TGTGCCAGCGAACTAAGCGGCACAGATACGCAGTATTTT.

This sequence joins TRBV7-8 and TRBJ1-1; 7 bases are a match to TRBD1. The CDR3 contains 15 residues. V was pared by 6 bases and J by 0 bases, with 7 bases of the junction left unmatched. Per germline, CDR1 SGHVS and CDR2 FQNEAQ. In DNA form, the CDR3 reads TGTGCCAGCAGACGCCTACAGGGGTTGAACACTGAAGCTTTCTTT. Its protein product is CASRRLQGLNTEAFF. The whole variable domain, remainder taken from reference TRBV7-8 and TRBJ1-1, is GAGVSQSPRYKVAKRGQDVALRCDPISGHVSLFWYQQALGQGPEFLTYFQNEAQLDKSGLPSDRFFAERPEGSVSTLKIQRTQQEDSAVYLCASRRLQGLNTEAFFGQGTRLTVV.